This T cell receptor beta chain was recorded in a study of persistence of HIV-infected CD4 T cells. The wider study: Median time on suppressive ART was seven to eight years.

V lost 2 bases, J lost 5 bases, and 14 bases lay in between. This CDR3 has 14 residues. Germline-derived CDR1 and CDR2 are SGDLS and YYNGEE. This was the immunoSEQ version 4 assay in survey mode. Only in-frame clones appear in the TCRdb table, and some are missing; sequencing was by immunoSEQ multiplex PCR. The sample consists of roughly 41,000 clones, less than 90% of them appearing once. Study-wide points: Antigen-responding cells were enriched for degenerate expanded CDR3beta sequences.

Lysates of CMV-infected fibroblasts at 9.5 to 10 ug/mL stimulated these cells. Sorted nonresponding memory CD4+ T cells were CD40L-negative, CD69-negative, CD45RO-high. For at least 4 years, plasma HIV-1 RNA was undetectable (<50 copies/mL). CD4+ T cell counts exceeded 400 cells/uL; CMV serology was positive. A note on this clone: Its cognate antigen is unknown.

The sequence was obtained from an adult man with HIV who was CMV-seropositive. This chain links TRBV9 with TRBJ2-7; possible D gene TRBD2, 6 bases. Material: CD4+ T cells sorted from PBMCs after 18-hour stimulation, obtained from a patient who received antiretroviral therapy. DNA of the CDR3: TGTGCCAGCAGCGTTGACTCGGAGGGCCACGAGCAGTACTTC. As protein: CASSVDSEGHEQYF.